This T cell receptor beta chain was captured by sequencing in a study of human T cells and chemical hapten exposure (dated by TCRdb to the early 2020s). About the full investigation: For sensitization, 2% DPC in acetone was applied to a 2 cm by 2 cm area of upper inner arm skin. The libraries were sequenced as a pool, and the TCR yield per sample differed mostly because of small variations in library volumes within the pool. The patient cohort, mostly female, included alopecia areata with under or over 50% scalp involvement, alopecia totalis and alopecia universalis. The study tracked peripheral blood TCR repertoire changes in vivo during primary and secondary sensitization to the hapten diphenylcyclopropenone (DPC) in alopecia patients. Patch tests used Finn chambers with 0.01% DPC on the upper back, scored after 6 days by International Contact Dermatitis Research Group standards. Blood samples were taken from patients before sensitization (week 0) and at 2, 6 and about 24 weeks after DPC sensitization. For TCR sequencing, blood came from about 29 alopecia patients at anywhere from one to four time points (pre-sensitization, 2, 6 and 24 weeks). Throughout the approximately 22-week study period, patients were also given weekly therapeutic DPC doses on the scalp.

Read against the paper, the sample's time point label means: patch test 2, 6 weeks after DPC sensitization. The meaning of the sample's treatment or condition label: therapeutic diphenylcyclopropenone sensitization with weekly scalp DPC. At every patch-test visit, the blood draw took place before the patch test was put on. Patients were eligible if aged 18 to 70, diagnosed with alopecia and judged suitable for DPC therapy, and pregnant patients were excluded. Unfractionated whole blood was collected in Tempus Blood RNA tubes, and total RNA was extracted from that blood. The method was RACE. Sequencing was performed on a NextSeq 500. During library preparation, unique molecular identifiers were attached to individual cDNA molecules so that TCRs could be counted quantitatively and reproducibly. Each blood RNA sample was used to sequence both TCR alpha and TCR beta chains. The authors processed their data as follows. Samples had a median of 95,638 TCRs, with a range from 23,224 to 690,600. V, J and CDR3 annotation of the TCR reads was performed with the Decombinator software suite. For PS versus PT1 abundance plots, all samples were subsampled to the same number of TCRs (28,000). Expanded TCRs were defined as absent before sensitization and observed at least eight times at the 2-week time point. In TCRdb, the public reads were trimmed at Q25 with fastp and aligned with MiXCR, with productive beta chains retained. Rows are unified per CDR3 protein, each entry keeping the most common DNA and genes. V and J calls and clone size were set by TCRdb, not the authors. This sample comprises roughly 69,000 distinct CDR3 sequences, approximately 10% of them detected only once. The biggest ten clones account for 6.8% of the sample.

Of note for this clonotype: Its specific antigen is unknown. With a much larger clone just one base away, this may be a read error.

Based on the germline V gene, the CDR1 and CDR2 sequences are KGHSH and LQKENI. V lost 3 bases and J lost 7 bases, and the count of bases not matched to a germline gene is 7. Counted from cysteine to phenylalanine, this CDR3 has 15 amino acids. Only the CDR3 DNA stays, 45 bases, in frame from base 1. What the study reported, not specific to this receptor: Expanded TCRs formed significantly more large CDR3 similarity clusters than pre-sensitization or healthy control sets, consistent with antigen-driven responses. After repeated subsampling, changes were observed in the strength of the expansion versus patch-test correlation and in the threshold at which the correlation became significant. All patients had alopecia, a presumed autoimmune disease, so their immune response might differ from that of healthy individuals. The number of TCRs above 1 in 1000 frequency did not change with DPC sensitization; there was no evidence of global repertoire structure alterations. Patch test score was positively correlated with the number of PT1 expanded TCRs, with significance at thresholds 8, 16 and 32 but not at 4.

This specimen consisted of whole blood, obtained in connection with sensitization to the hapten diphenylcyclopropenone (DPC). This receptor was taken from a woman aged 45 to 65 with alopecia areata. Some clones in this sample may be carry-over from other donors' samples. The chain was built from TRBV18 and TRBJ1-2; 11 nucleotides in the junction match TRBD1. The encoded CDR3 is CASSPFGTGGVGYTF. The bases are TGTGCCAGCTCACCGTTCGGGACAGGGGGAGTTGGCTACACCTTC.